This record concerns one TCR beta chain sequence. This CDR3 is 17 amino acids long. V shed 3 bases, J shed 4 bases, and the junction held 11 bases outside the gene matches. The germline V gene encodes CDR1 MDHEN and CDR2 SYDVKM. This sample stems from a study of blood T cell repertoires in COVID-19. The overall study: Whether acute or convalescent, the COVID-19 samples came from the United States, Italy and Spain.

Libraries were prepared by immunoSEQ multiplex PCR; TCRdb keeps only in-frame clonotypes and omits some of them. Among about 400,000 clones listed, approximately 86% were seen once. J is TRBJ1-3 and V is TRBV28; 8 bases map to TRBD1. The receptor comes from a human donor in a cohort sampled during active COVID-19. Sequencing was done on a sample of peripheral blood. The CDR3 is CASSLSDPDRVGNTIYF. CDR3 coding DNA: TGTGCCAGCAGTTTGTCCGATCCGGACAGGGTAGGAAACACCATATATTTT.